A single sample gave rise to the 18 T cell receptor beta chains below, sequenced in a study of TIL therapy for anti-PD-1-resistant metastatic lung cancer (dated by TCRdb to the early 2020s). Interpreted using the paper, the time point label stands for: pre-treatment sample, taken before nivolumab and TIL therapy. The immunoSEQ v3 hsTCRB kit was used to amplify TCR beta CDR3 regions from genomic DNA through bias-controlled multiplex PCR. TCRdb re-hosts the immuneACCESS table, in-frame sequences only. Its copies lack some clones; in the studies checked, an unresolved V gene accounts for under half of them, and the cause for the rest is not known. The sample table shows around 15,000 clones, and 74% are seen once. The top ten constitute 36% of the sample. Sequencing used blood, obtained at baseline. These TCRs come from a person aged 25-85 years with non-small cell lung cancer.

This chain connects TRBV5-1 to TRBJ1-4; D ambiguous. The V end lost 5 bases, the J end lost 2 bases, and 10 bases lay between the germline ends. The germline gives CDR1 SGHRS, CDR2 YFSETQ. This CDR3 is built from 14 residues. CDR3 region: CASRTQATNEKLFF. The CDR3 nucleotides are TGCGCCAGCAGGACTCAGGCGACTAATGAAAAACTGTTTTTT.

This chain uses TRBV7-6 with TRBJ2-7; TRBD1 might be the D (5 bases). The V end lost 1 base, the J end lost 6 bases, and 13 bases lay between the germline ends. This CDR3 comprises 14 residues. Germline CDR1 is SGHVS and CDR2 is FNYEAQ. CDR3 DNA sequence: TGTGCCAGCAGCTTAGTCGTGGCAGGGTCCGAGCAGTACTTC. Translating gives CASSLVVAGSEQYF.

The rearrangement links TRBV10-3 to TRBJ1-3; D is perhaps TRBD1 (6 bases). CDR1 is ENHRY and CDR2 is SYGVKD in the germline V gene. The CDR3 contains 15 residues. V lost 5 bases and J 1 base, leaving 12 bases between the germline ends. DNA for the CDR3: TGTGCCATCAGTCGCGGGGGCGGATCTGGAAACACCATATATTTT. It yields the protein CAISRGGGSGNTIYF.

Worth noting for this clone: The junction shows a germline mismatch at one end, possibly a read error. The chain recombines TRBV2 with TRBJ1-1, with D unclear. Per the germline V gene, CDR1 is SNHLY and CDR2 is FYNNEI. CDR3 length: 14 amino acids. CDR3 sequence: CASSRQVMNAEAFF. CDR3 in DNA: TGTGCCAGCAGTAGACAAGTGATGAACGCTGAAGCTTTCTTT.

The V and J genes are TRBV7-7 and TRBJ2-1; D not resolved. Germline CDR1 reads SSHAT; CDR2 reads FNYEAQ (reference sequence). The germline V and J ends were trimmed by 0 bases and 8 bases, with 2 bases remaining between them. There are 11 residues in the CDR3. The DNA of the CDR3 is TGTGCCAGCAGCTTAGCATATGAGCAGTTCTTC. Its protein is CASSLAYEQFF.

In nucleotides, the CDR3 is TGTGCCAGCAGCTTAGAGGCCTACGAGCAGTACTTC. Translation: CASSLEAYEQYF. This rearrangement joins TRBV7-9 to TRBJ2-7, with D uncertain. The ends were cut back, 1 base at V and 2 bases at J, with 3 bases in the middle. The CDR3 is 12 residues long. CDR1 is SEHNR, CDR2 FQNEAQ, per germline (reference sequence).

To note about this clone: One end of the junction does not line up with germline, which may come from a read error. The V and J genes are TRBV7-9 and TRBJ2-2; 7 bases agree with TRBD2. The length of the CDR3 is 15 residues. CDR1 is SEHNR, CDR2 FQNEAQ, per germline (reference sequence). The CDR3 DNA reads as TGTACCAGCAGCTTATCACTAGCGAGTACCGGGGAGCTGTTTTTT. Translating it yields CTSSLSLASTGELFF.

This clone was seen a handful of times. V and J are TRBV12-5 and TRBJ2-1; the D gene is possibly TRBD1 (6 bases). The CDR3 is 14 amino acids. The V and J ends lost 5 bases and 4 bases respectively, with 12 bases between them. The germline V gene has CDR1 LGHNT and CDR2 FRNRAP. The CDR3 DNA follows: TGTGCTAGTGGTACCCGGACAGAATACAATGAGCAGTTCTTC. It is translated as CASGTRTEYNEQFF.

CDR3 loop: CASSSTVYQETQYF. In DNA, the CDR3 is TGTGCCAGTAGTTCCACAGTGTACCAAGAGACCCAGTACTTC. This chain uses TRBV19 with TRBJ2-5; D is undetermined. The CDR3 contains 14 residues. V shed 5 bases and J shed 0 bases, with 10 bases lying between them. Germline CDR1 reads LNHDA; CDR2 reads SQIVND (reference sequence).

This sequence joins TRBV2 and TRBJ2-1, with D hard to call. Germline V gene data show CDR1 as SNHLY and CDR2 as FYNNEI. V shed 4 bases and J shed 1 base, with 8 bases lying between them. The CDR3 runs to 14 residues. CDR3 DNA sequence: TGTGCCAGCAGTGGTGGAGTGTCCTACAATGAGCAGTTCTTC. This encodes CASSGGVSYNEQFF.

This chain connects TRBV30 to TRBJ1-1; D remains unclear. This CDR3 comprises 14 residues. Trimming pared 4 bases from V and 1 base from J, leaving 13 bases between. Germline assignment: CDR1 GTSNPN and CDR2 SVGIG (reference sequence). CDR3 sequence: CAWNPLAANTEAFF. Written as DNA, the CDR3 is TGTGCCTGGAATCCCCTGGCAGCGAACACTGAAGCTTTCTTT.

This clone appeared once. J is TRBJ2-7 and V is TRBV4-3; 9 bases map to TRBD1. Trimming took 0 bases from V and 5 from J; bases not matched to a gene: 11. In germline, CDR1 is LGHNA, CDR2 YSLEER. The CDR3 has 17 residues. The CDR3: CASSQDWTGVIRDEQYF. The DNA for the CDR3 is TGCGCCAGCAGCCAAGACTGGACAGGGGTTATCAGGGACGAGCAGTACTTC.

The V call is TRBV7-2, the J call TRBJ2-3; TRBD2 matches 8 bases. The junction had 10 bases not matched to a gene; V was cut back by 7 bases and J by 4 bases. Germline-derived CDR1 and CDR2 are SGHTA and FQGNSA. This CDR3 contains 15 residues. CDR3 sequence reads: CASNPRGRGADTQYF. The CDR3 nucleotides read TGTGCCAGCAACCCTCGAGGGCGGGGGGCAGATACGCAGTATTTT.

This clone showed up just a few times. The chain couples TRBV30 to TRBJ1-5; TRBD1 matches at 8 bases. The CDR3 runs to 17 residues. The V gene end was trimmed by 2 bases and the J gene end by 4 bases; junction bases not matched to a gene: 13. Per the germline V gene, CDR1 is GTSNPN and CDR2 is SVGIG (reference sequence). The DNA of the CDR3 is TGTGCCTGGAGTATTCAACGGACAGGGCGGCGAAATCAGCCCCAGCATTTT. This encodes CAWSIQRTGRRNQPQHF. Full variable domain (outside the CDR3, taken from reference TRBV30 and TRBJ1-5): SQTIHQWPATLVQPVGSPLSLECTVEGTSNPNLYWYRQAAGRGLQLLFYSVGIGQISSEVPQNLSASRPQDRQFILSSKKLLLSDSGFYLCAWSIQRTGRRNQPQHFGDGTRLSIL.

V is TRBV5-6 and J is TRBJ2-7; the D call may be TRBD1 or TRBD2 (6 bases each). The CDR3 length is 15 residues. V was trimmed by 4 bases and J by 6 bases, leaving 20 bases between them. The V gene's germline CDR1 is SGHDT and CDR2 YYEEEE. CDR3: CASSQIRGGGLEQYF. For the CDR3, the DNA is TGTGCCAGCAGCCAAATCAGAGGGGGAGGTCTCGAGCAGTACTTC.

This clone has a handful of counts. This chain links TRBV14 with TRBJ2-5; 8 nucleotides agree with TRBD2. Germline-derived CDR1 and CDR2 are SGHDN and FVKESK. The CDR3 sequence is 15 residues long. Trimming took 4 bases from V and 9 from J; bases not matched to a gene: 13. The CDR3 is CASSPRERGRQAQYF. CDR3 nucleotides: TGTGCCAGCAGCCCGAGAGAGCGGGGGCGCCAGGCCCAGTACTTC.

On this clone: The same CDR3 also results from other DNA sequences found in this sample. This chain links TRBV20-1 with TRBJ2-7; no reliable D call. V was clipped by 1 base and J by 4 bases, with 5 bases between them. The germline CDR1 and CDR2 sequences are DFQATT and SNEGSKA (reference sequence). The CDR3 sequence is 11 residues long. CDR3 bases: TGCAGTGCTAGAGTCGGTTACGAGCAGTACTTC. Translated: CSARVGYEQYF.

The gene calls are TRBV5-1 and TRBJ2-7; TRBD2 might be the D (6 bases). This CDR3 is 15 amino acids long. Trimming pared 0 bases from V and 3 bases from J, leaving 13 bases between. Germline CDR1 reads SGHRS; CDR2 reads YFSETQ. The CDR3 nucleotides read TGCGCCAGCAGCTTGGGAGTCGGGGGAAACTACGAGCAGTACTTC. It yields the protein CASSLGVGGNYEQYF.